Below, 4 T cell receptor beta chains from the same sample are listed, as sequenced in a study of T cell responses to AZD1222 COVID-19 vaccine. TCRdb's table, derived via immunoSEQ multiplex PCR, lists solely in-frame clones and lacks some. The data hold 190,000 or so clones, with approximately 94% observed a single time. This specimen was peripheral blood, taken 28 days after the second AZD1222 dose. All receptors come from an adult who received the AZD1222 COVID-19 vaccine.

The chain employs TRBV11-3 and TRBJ2-2; the D is unclear. This CDR3 region has 13 residues. Trimming stripped 1 base from V and 7 bases from J, with 7 bases between. The germline CDR1 and CDR2 sequences are SGHNT and YENEEA. Written as DNA, the CDR3 is TGTGCCAGCAGCTTAGGGTTTGGCGGGGAGCTGTTTTTT. This gives the protein CASSLGFGGELFF.

The rearrangement links TRBV2 to TRBJ2-1; D gene uncertain. The germline V and J ends were trimmed by 7 bases and 8 bases, with 21 bases remaining between them. The CDR3 runs to 15 residues. The germline V gene encodes CDR1 SNHLY and CDR2 FYNNEI. The chain's CDR3 is CASTLRAPPGHEQFF. The CDR3 DNA is TGTGCCAGCACACTCCGGGCACCTCCCGGCCATGAGCAGTTCTTC.

The chain couples TRBV6-5 to TRBJ2-7; D uncertain. CDR1 is MNHEY and CDR2 is SVGAGI in the germline V gene. The CDR3 length is 13 residues. Trimming shortened V by 2 bases and J by 6 bases, and 11 bases separated the two germline ends. CDR3 bases: TGTGCCAGCAGTTACATGGGGTTCGGCGAGCAGTACTTC. Translation gives CASSYMGFGEQYF.

The chain recombines TRBV5-6 with TRBJ2-3; tentatively, D is TRBD1 (5 bases). CDR1 and CDR2 (germline): SGHDT, YYEEEE. Trimming stripped 1 base from V and 9 bases from J, with 18 bases between. The CDR3 extends over 15 amino acids. The CDR3 sequence is CASSLRLRLKGTQYF. The CDR3, as DNA: TGTGCCAGCAGCTTGAGGCTCCGGCTAAAGGGGACGCAGTATTTT.